The rows below give T cell receptor beta chains drawn from one sample of a study of control samples from healthy donors and cancer patients. Here immunoSEQ multiplex PCR was the method, and the copy in TCRdb shows in-frame clones only, minus some. The profile shows approximately 100,000 clones, about 91% of them singletons. Sequenced input: blood. The receptors here all came from a man in his thirties or forties in good health. Each CDR3 is given with its conserved first and last residue. The D gene is left open where the match is weak. Size values are once, few and many counts, or a class for expanded clones, and some rows have none.

CDR3 | DNA | V | D | J | size
CSARDSYGYTF | TGCAGTGCTAGGGACAGCTATGGCTACACCTTC | TRBV20-1 | NA | TRBJ1-2 | NA
CASSVPDRNYNEQFF | TGTGCCAGCAGCGTACCGGACAGGAACTACAATGAGCAGTTCTTC | TRBV27 | TRBD1 | TRBJ2-1 | NA
CASSSLSGKGRNEQFF | TGTGCCAGCAGCTCCTTGAGCGGGAAAGGCCGCAATGAGCAGTTCTTC | TRBV7-6 | TRBD2 | TRBJ2-1 | NA
CAISESGGTEVFF | TGTGCCATCAGTGAGTCGGGTGGGACTGAAGTTTTCTTT | TRBV10-3 | NA | TRBJ1-1 | NA
CASSVGQRTDTQYF | TGTGCCAGCAGTGTTGGTCAGCGCACAGATACGCAGTATTTT | TRBV2 | NA | TRBJ2-3 | NA
CASGLPLDRLAGLGYTF | TGTGCTAGTGGTTTGCCCCTGGACCGACTTGCCGGCCTGGGCTACACCTTC | TRBV12-5 | NA | TRBJ1-2 | once
CASSETPYSGNTIYF | TGTGCCAGCAGCGAGACACCGTACTCTGGAAACACCATATATTTT | TRBV2 | NA | TRBJ1-3 | NA
CASSNRASGNTIYF | TGTGCCAGCAGTAACAGGGCCTCTGGAAACACCATATATTTT | TRBV3-1/TRBV3-2 | NA | TRBJ1-3 | NA
CASSFGLGGTDTQYF | TGTGCCAGCAGTTTCGGACTAGGGGGCACAGATACGCAGTATTTT | TRBV6-5 | TRBD2 | TRBJ2-3 | NA
CASSWAGGLTDTQYF | TGTGCCAGCAGCTGGGCGGGCGGCCTCACAGATACGCAGTATTTT | TRBV7-3 | NA | TRBJ2-3 | once
CAWSVGTSGRHPYNEQFF | TGTGCCTGGAGTGTAGGGACTAGCGGGAGGCACCCCTACAATGAGCAGTTCTTC | TRBV30 | TRBD2 | TRBJ2-1 | NA
CASSSDANQPQHF | TGTGCCAGCAGCTCCGATGCTAATCAGCCCCAGCATTTT | TRBV7-2 | NA | TRBJ1-5 | NA
CASSLNTNYEQYF | TGTGCCAGCAGTTTAAACACCAACTACGAGCAGTACTTC | TRBV28 | NA | TRBJ2-7 | NA
CASTGTSGRAAVDTQYF | TGTGCCAGTACCGGGACTAGCGGGAGGGCCGCGGTCGATACGCAGTATTTT | TRBV2 | TRBD2 | TRBJ2-3 | NA
CASSYRQGLILNEQFF | TGCGCCAGCAGCTACCGACAGGGGTTAATTCTCAATGAGCAGTTCTTC | TRBV5-1 | TRBD1 | TRBJ2-1 | NA
CASTLQGRNTEAFF | TGTGCCAGTACCCTACAGGGGCGGAACACTGAAGCTTTCTTT | TRBV19 | TRBD1 | TRBJ1-1 | NA
CASSYSGYTDTQYF | TGCGCCAGCAGCTATAGCGGGTATACAGATACGCAGTATTTT | TRBV4-1 | TRBD2 | TRBJ2-3 | NA
CASSYSTGQGHNEQFF | TGTGCCAGCAGTTACTCGACGGGACAGGGCCACAATGAGCAGTTCTTC | TRBV6-5 | TRBD1 | TRBJ2-1 | NA
CASLGESLTPYEQYF | TGTGCCAGCCTCGGGGAGAGCCTAACGCCCTACGAGCAGTACTTC | TRBV27 | NA | TRBJ2-7 | NA
CASSSYRRLAGVPQETQYF | TGTGCCAGCAGTTCATACCGCCGACTAGCGGGAGTTCCCCAAGAGACCCAGTACTTC | TRBV28 | TRBD2 | TRBJ2-5 | NA
CASSPPGQPYEQYF | TGTGCCAGCAGCCCACCAGGACAACCCTACGAGCAGTACTTC | TRBV11-2 | NA | TRBJ2-7 | NA
CASSWDRGKYNEQFF | TGTGCCAGCAGCTGGGACAGGGGAAAATACAATGAGCAGTTCTTC | TRBV6-5 | TRBD1 | TRBJ2-1 | NA
CASGWGQQETQYF | TGTGCCAGTGGGTGGGGGCAACAAGAGACCCAGTACTTC | TRBV19 | NA | TRBJ2-5 | NA